This T cell receptor beta chain was obtained from a study of cytotoxic CD8 clonotypes in ibrutinib-treated CLL. Findings and limits, study-wide: Clonality was higher at ibrutinib response and returned toward baseline at progression.

Comments on this clone: Its antigen is unknown.

Data came from immunoSEQ multiplex PCR; TCRdb stores just in-frame clones and leaves some out. This sample has around 310,000 clones, with around four fifths found just once. The CDR3 contains 15 residues. Germline CDR1 and CDR2: MNHEY and SVGAGI. The V segment lost 7 bases and the J segment 3 bases; nucleotides outside the gene matches: 9. V and J are TRBV6-5 and TRBJ2-7; 10 bases match TRBD1. The material sequenced was PBMCs, taken before ibrutinib treatment. The sequence came from a human donor with chronic lymphocytic leukemia. CDR3 sequence: CASKHVWDRGYEQYF. CDR3 sequence (DNA): TGTGCCAGCAAGCATGTCTGGGACAGGGGCTACGAGCAGTACTTC.